Sequencing of this T cell receptor (beta chain) was carried out in a study of vaccination effects on CD4 cells after COVID-19. A word on this clone: No antigen is known for it.

Before sequencing, viral peptide pools were used by the ViraFEST assay to expand antigen-specific CD4+ T cells. Culture lasted around eleven days before CD4+ T cell isolation. The vaccine recipients had no prior SARS-CoV-2 infection, with negative nucleocapsid antibodies. The V end was cut by 3 bases, the J end by 3 bases, with 11 bases between. Germline CDR1 is SGHNT and CDR2 is YYREEE (reference sequence). This CDR3 is built from 14 residues. Some clones are missing from TCRdb's copy, which holds only in-frame ones; the method was immunoSEQ multiplex PCR. The table records some 68,000 clones, roughly 72% of them present only once.

The source of this sequence is a human donor who received a COVID-19 vaccine. This specimen was CD4+ T cells from PBMCs cultured with HCoV-OC43 spike peptides, taken before COVID-19 vaccination. Subset described: HCoV-OC43 spike overlapping peptide pool stimulation. This sequence joins TRBV5-4 and TRBJ2-3; D possibly corresponds to TRBD2 (5 bases). CDR3 DNA sequence: TGTGCCAGCAGCTCCCAGACGGGAACAGATACGCAGTATTTT. Protein sequence: CASSSQTGTDTQYF.